This TCR beta chain was captured by sequencing in a study of shared clonotypes between healthy human individuals. Findings and limits, study-wide: Among donors, sharing of clonotypes was expected to be affected by sequencing depth.

At deep level, the assay was performed. The assay was immunoSEQ multiplex PCR, and TCRdb's table has in-frame clones only and misses some. In the table there are around 1.1 million clones, about 72% of which are singletons. A remark on this clone: The antigen remains undetermined.

The CDR3 spans 16 residues. Germline assignment: CDR1 ENHRY and CDR2 SYGVKD. V shed 3 bases, J shed 7 bases, and the junction held 9 bases outside the gene matches. The chain links TRBV10-3 to TRBJ2-2, with 9 nucleotides matching TRBD2. Sequencing used memory CD4+ T cells from PBMCs. As to subset: CD45RA-negative fraction. The sequence derives from a man between 18 and 29 years old in good health. Some clones in this sample may be carry-over from other donors' samples. CDR3 DNA sequence: TGTGCCATCAGTGACCCTAGCGGGAAGGGAAGCGGGGAGCTGTTTTTT. As protein: CAISDPSGKGSGELFF.